This is a list of T cell receptor beta chains from one sample in a study of regulatory T cells in long-lasting Graves disease. Each CDR3 protein gets one entry after TCRdb re-called the multiplex PCR reads with MiXCR. The sample yields roughly 500,000 distinct CDR3 sequences, 20% to 25% seen once. The specimen was peripheral blood mononuclear cells (PBMCs), collected when the disease was refractory, from a patient treated with antithyroid drugs. These TCRs come from a female donor with Graves disease. The CDR3 runs from the conserved cysteine through the conserved F or W. A D gene is named only where the DNA matches it firmly. The size of a clone is reported for some rows only, either as once, few or many, or as a class for expanded clones.

CDR3: CSANRRESSTDTQYF
DNA: TGCAGTGCTAATCGACGGGAGTCATCCACAGATACGCAGTATTTT
D: -
size: -
V: TRBV20-1
J: TRBJ2-3
length: 15

CDR3: CSAWTEIYGYTF
DNA: TGCAGTGCCTGGACAGAGATCTATGGCTACACCTTC
D: -
size: few
V: TRBV20-1
J: TRBJ1-2
length: 12

CDR3: CASSEPGGHLGYTF
DNA: TGTGCCAGCAGTGAACCCGGGGGACATCTAGGCTACACCTTC
D: -
size: -
V: TRBV25-1
J: TRBJ1-2
length: 14

CDR3: CASSQSRAEAFF
DNA: TGCGCCAGCAGCCAATCAAGGGCTGAAGCTTTCTTT
D: -
size: -
V: TRBV4-1
J: TRBJ1-1
length: 12

CDR3: CSAQGSGANVLTF
DNA: TGCAGCGCTCAGGGTTCTGGGGCCAACGTCCTGACTTTC
D: -
size: -
V: TRBV29-1
J: TRBJ2-6
length: 13

CDR3: CASRDSGRVYEQYF
DNA: TGTGCCAGCAGAGACAGCGGGAGGGTCTACGAGCAGTACTTC
D: TRBD2
size: many
V: TRBV12-3/TRBV12-4
J: TRBJ2-7
length: 14

CDR3: CASSYGLESSYEQYF
DNA: TGTGCCAGCAGTTACGGGCTAGAGAGCTCCTACGAGCAGTACTTC
D: -
size: many
V: TRBV28
J: TRBJ2-7
length: 15

CDR3: CASSPGQGDEKLFF
DNA: TGTGCCAGCAGTCCGGGACAGGGAGATGAAAAACTGTTTTTT
D: TRBD1
size: many
V: TRBV7-2
J: TRBJ1-4
length: 14

CDR3: CASSLAEKGLLRTEAFF
DNA: TGTGCCAGCAGCTTAGCGGAGAAGGGGTTATTGAGAACTGAAGCTTTCTTT
D: -
size: few
V: TRBV7-2
J: TRBJ1-1
length: 17

CDR3: CASSGGLASRETQYF
DNA: TGCGCCAGCAGCGGGGGACTAGCAAGTCGAGAGACCCAGTACTTC
D: TRBD2
size: -
V: TRBV5-1
J: TRBJ2-5
length: 15

CDR3: CATSDPDTEAFF
DNA: TGTGCCACCAGTGACCCCGACACTGAAGCTTTCTTT
D: -
size: many
V: TRBV24-1
J: TRBJ1-1
length: 12

CDR3: CASSGQGLSGNTIYF
DNA: TGTGCCAGCAGTGGTCAGGGGCTTTCTGGAAACACCATATATTTT
D: -
size: many
V: TRBV2
J: TRBJ1-3
length: 15

CDR3: CASSLAGAFNQPQHF
DNA: TGCGCCAGCAGCTTGGCAGGGGCCTTCAATCAGCCCCAGCATTTT
D: -
size: few
V: TRBV5-1
J: TRBJ1-5
length: 15

CDR3: CASWRSGHSNQPQHF
DNA: TGTGCCAGCTGGAGGTCGGGACACTCAAATCAGCCCCAGCATTTT
D: -
size: -
V: TRBV28
J: TRBJ1-5
length: 15

CDR3: CASSEGQTATNEKLFF
DNA: TGTGCCAGCAGTGAAGGCCAGACTGCAACTAATGAAAAACTGTTTTTT
D: -
size: many
V: TRBV2
J: TRBJ1-4
length: 16

CDR3: CASSFGGGNLYEQYF
DNA: TGTGCCAGCAGTTTTGGGGGAGGGAATCTCTACGAGCAGTACTTC
D: TRBD2
size: many
V: TRBV28
J: TRBJ2-7
length: 15

CDR3: CASSLGRGLNTEAFF
DNA: TGTGCCAGCAGTTTAGGTCGCGGGTTGAACACTGAAGCTTTCTTT
D: -
size: many
V: TRBV12-3/TRBV12-4
J: TRBJ1-1
length: 15

CDR3: CASSDTTTSGETQYF
DNA: TGCGCCAGCAGCGATACGACTACCTCGGGGGAGACCCAGTACTTC
D: -
size: -
V: TRBV5-1
J: TRBJ2-5
length: 15

CDR3: CASSSGTPGLAGEVNTQYF
DNA: TGTGCCAGCAGTTCCGGAACCCCGGGACTAGCGGGAGAGGTAAATACGCAGTATTTT
D: TRBD2
size: many
V: TRBV28
J: TRBJ2-3
length: 19

CDR3: CATSRESVRGGSQETQYF
DNA: TGTGCCACCAGCAGAGAGTCGGTGAGGGGGGGAAGCCAAGAGACCCAGTACTTC
D: -
size: many
V: TRBV15
J: TRBJ2-5
length: 18

CDR3: CASSPPGQGNTEAFF
DNA: TGTGCCAGCAGTCCCCCGGGACAGGGGAACACTGAAGCTTTCTTT
D: TRBD1
size: many
V: TRBV28
J: TRBJ1-1
length: 15

CDR3: CASSLAPDGGYTF
DNA: TGTGCCAGCAGCTTAGCCCCGGACGGTGGCTACACCTTC
D: -
size: many
V: TRBV7-2
J: TRBJ1-2
length: 13

CDR3: CASSLGAGSYEQYF
DNA: TGTGCCAGCAGCTTGGGGGCGGGGTCCTACGAGCAGTACTTC
D: -
size: many
V: TRBV12-3/TRBV12-4
J: TRBJ2-7
length: 14

CDR3: CSALGQGYAQPQHF
DNA: TGCAGTGCTCTCGGACAGGGTTATGCTCAGCCCCAGCATTTT
D: TRBD1
size: many
V: TRBV20-1
J: TRBJ1-5
length: 14

CDR3: CASSFPRTGWTEAFF
DNA: TGTGCCAGCAGCTTCCCCAGAACAGGGTGGACTGAAGCTTTCTTT
D: -
size: -
V: TRBV7-2
J: TRBJ1-1
length: 15

CDR3: CASSLAGADEAFF
DNA: TGTGCCAGCAGCTTGGCAGGGGCGGATGAAGCTTTCTTT
D: -
size: few
V: TRBV5-8
J: TRBJ1-1
length: 13

CDR3: CASSEPLSRFRGEAGELFF
DNA: TGTGCCAGCAGTGAACCCCTTAGTCGATTTCGAGGGGAGGCCGGGGAGCTGTTTTTT
D: -
size: -
V: TRBV25-1
J: TRBJ2-2
length: 19